Each of the 10 T cell receptor beta chains below was sequenced from the same sample in a study of T cells after posttransplantation cyclophosphamide. Sequenced by immunoSEQ multiplex PCR; TCRdb stores in-frame clones only, minus some. Sampling found under 45,000 clones, none seen once. Material: PBMCs. These receptors all come from a man aged 25-45 years in good health and a related stem cell transplant donor.

This clone was seen more than once but under ten times. The J gene is TRBJ2-3, the V gene TRBV29-1; 15 nucleotides match TRBD2. Germline CDR1 and CDR2: SQVTM and ANQGSEA. CDR3 length equals 16 residues. With 1 base clipped from V and 4 bases from J, the junction kept 3 bases outside the gene matches. The CDR3 DNA is TGCAGCGTTGAAGGGGGACTAGCGGGGGGTTCAGATACGCAGTATTTT. Translating gives CSVEGGLAGGSDTQYF.

This clone was recorded many times. The V and J genes are TRBV9 and TRBJ2-1; TRBD2 matches 10 bases. Germline CDR1 reads SGDLS; CDR2 reads YYNGEE. The V gene end was trimmed by 1 base and the J gene end by 5 bases; junction bases not matched to a gene: 0. This CDR3 has 14 amino acids. The CDR3 is CASSVLAGDNEQFF. As DNA, the CDR3 is TGTGCCAGCAGCGTACTAGCGGGGGACAATGAGCAGTTCTTC. Full variable domain (remainder filled in from reference TRBV9 and TRBJ2-1): DSGVTQTPKHLITATGQRVTLRCSPRSGDLSVYWYQQSLDQGLQFLIQYYNGEERAKGNILERFSAQQFPDLHSELNLSSLELGDSALYFCASSVLAGDNEQFFGPGTRLTVL.

The sample holds many counts of this clone. The rearrangement links TRBV5-1 to TRBJ1-4, with TRBD1 as a possible D gene (6 bases). This CDR3 comprises 19 residues. The germline V gene encodes CDR1 SGHRS and CDR2 YFSETQ. V was clipped by 1 base and J by 2 bases, with 21 bases between them. The CDR3 reads CASSLRGGGAPATNEKLFF. The CDR3 coding sequence is TGCGCCAGCAGCTTGCGAGGAGGGGGGGCGCCGGCGACTAATGAAAAACTGTTTTTT.

This clone was observed at least ten times. The chain has TRBV5-1 and TRBJ2-1; TRBD1 is a possible D gene (5 bases). Germline V gene data show CDR1 as SGHRS and CDR2 as YFSETQ. V gave up 0 bases and J gave up 7 bases, with 14 bases separating them. CDR3 length: 15 amino acids. The CDR3 sequence: CASSLVGQATNEQFF. CDR3 DNA: TGCGCCAGCAGCTTGGTTGGACAAGCAACTAATGAGCAGTTCTTC. The variable domain in full, completed from reference TRBV5-1 and TRBJ2-1, reads KAGVTQTPRYLIKTRGQQVTLSCSPISGHRSVSWYQQTPGQGLQFLFEYFSETQRNKGNFPGRFSGRQFSNSRSEMNVSTLELGDSALYLCASSLVGQATNEQFFGPGTRLTVL.

In its sample, this clone was seen many times. J is TRBJ1-2 and V is TRBV2; D might be TRBD1 (6 bases). The V gene lost 5 bases and the J gene lost 8 bases, with 15 bases spanning the gap. CDR3 size: 13 residues. Per the germline V gene, CDR1 is SNHLY and CDR2 is FYNNEI. The CDR3: CASSRTAANGYTF. DNA for the CDR3: TGTGCCAGCAGTCGGACAGCCGCCAACGGCTACACCTTC.

In its sample, this clone was seen many times. This sequence joins TRBV5-1 and TRBJ1-1; D ambiguous. CDR1 is SGHRS, CDR2 YFSETQ, per germline. The ends were cut back, 4 bases at V and 4 bases at J, with 11 bases in the middle. The CDR3 has 13 residues. CDR3 nucleotide sequence: TGCGCCAGCAGCCCGGCGGCATCCACTGAAGCTTTCTTT. Its protein product is CASSPAASTEAFF.

This clone was seen at least ten times. Other DNA sequences within the sample encode an identical CDR3. CDR3 in DNA: TGTGCCAGCAGTTACCAGGGTGGGAACACTGAAGCTTTCTTT. Its translation is CASSYQGGNTEAFF. The rearrangement joins TRBV6-6 to TRBJ1-1; the D gene is possibly TRBD1 (5 bases). This CDR3 is built from 14 residues. Deletions cut 2 bases from V and 1 base from J, with 8 bases between. The germline CDR1 and CDR2 sequences are MNHNY and SVGAGI (reference sequence).

This clone was seen repeatedly, ten times or more. V usage is TRBV19 and J usage is TRBJ1-4, with TRBD1 matching over 9 bases. Trimming cost V 5 bases and J 8 bases; bases outside gene matches: 6. Germline loops: CDR1 LNHDA, CDR2 SQIVND (reference sequence). CDR3 length: 14 residues. CDR3 DNA sequence: TGTGCCAGTAGTCAGGGGACAGGGTTAGAAAAACTGTTTTTT. Residues: CASSQGTGLEKLFF.

This chain uses TRBV7-9 with TRBJ2-3, with 9 nucleotides matching TRBD2. With 10 bases clipped from V and 4 bases from J, the junction kept 12 bases outside the gene matches. This CDR3 contains 15 residues. Per germline, CDR1 SEHNR and CDR2 FQNEAQ (reference sequence). The CDR3 loop reads CATKVGRGGPDTQYF. In nucleotides, the CDR3 is TGTGCCACCAAGGTCGGGCGGGGGGGCCCAGATACGCAGTATTTT.

At least ten counts were recorded for this clone. The chain carries TRBV7-6 and TRBJ1-3; TRBD1 is a possible D gene (6 bases). CDR1 is SGHVS and CDR2 is FNYEAQ in the germline V gene. This CDR3 contains 20 residues. V lost 4 bases, J lost 0 bases, and 25 bases lay in between. This CDR3 is CASSSRGGLFRENSGNTIYF. The CDR3 DNA sequence: TGTGCCAGCAGCTCCCGGGGGGGGCTCTTCCGGGAGAACTCTGGAAACACCATATATTTT. The variable domain in full, completed from reference TRBV7-6 and TRBJ1-3, reads GAGVSQSPRYKVTKRGQDVALRCDPISGHVSLYWYRQALGQGPEFLTYFNYEAQQDKSGLPNDRFSAERPEGSISTLTIQRTEQRDSAMYRCASSSRGGLFRENSGNTIYFGEGSWLTVV.